This TCR beta chain comes out of a study of regulatory and conventional T cells in RAG deficiency. Study-level points and caveats: Omenn patients showed >85% Treg-Tconv overlap and shorter CDR3 lengths.

This clone was seen once. The target antigen is unknown. The CDR3 is 17 residues long. The germline V gene encodes CDR1 SEHNR and CDR2 FQNEAQ (reference sequence). V was shortened by 7 bases and J by 0 bases, with 21 bases between the two germline ends. Profiled with immunoSEQ multiplex PCR; TCRdb holds only in-frame clones, not every one. This sample carries tens of thousands of clones, 70% to 90% of them seen once, and the ten largest clones take about 4.9%. These data are also associated with another study on regulatory T cells. This second study notes: Amplification used 52 TRBV primers and 13 TRBJ primers. Patient repertoires had restricted TRB V-J pairs and skewed V and J usage, most in Tregs.

The chain links TRBV7-9 to TRBJ1-1, with D possibly being TRBD1 (5 bases). Sequencing was performed on CD8+ T cells sorted from blood. The receptor was isolated from a human donor in good health. CDR3 amino acids: CASIAPGGVKMNTEAFF. The CDR3 region has the DNA TGTGCCAGCATCGCCCCGGGGGGAGTCAAGATGAACACTGAAGCTTTCTTT.